What follows are 23 T cell receptor beta chains derived from one specimen sequenced in a study of PD-L1 blockade in urothelial cancer. The time point here: peripheral blood 6 weeks after treatment start. Generated by immunoSEQ multiplex PCR, the TCRdb table keeps only in-frame clones and is missing some. The sample yields 30,000 to 45,000 clones, approximately 84% seen once. The material was PBMCs, obtained around atezolizumab (anti-PD-L1) treatment. All receptors derive from a man between 35 and 55 years old with urothelial cancer.

The chain uses TRBV28 and TRBJ2-5, with TRBD1 identical over 7 bases. Germline CDR1 is MDHEN and CDR2 is SYDVKM. The CDR3 sequence is 15 residues long. The V segment lost 6 bases and the J segment 5 bases; nucleotides outside the gene matches: 12. The CDR3 region has the DNA TGTGCCAGCAGCTTTATTTACAGGGGCGGGGAGACCCAGTACTTC. Translation: CASSFIYRGGETQYF. The full variable domain, completed using reference TRBV28 and TRBJ2-5, is DVKVTQSSRYLVKRTGEKVFLECVQDMDHENMFWYRQDPGLGLRLIYFSYDVKMKEKGDIPEGYSVSREKKERFSLILESASTNQTSMYLCASSFIYRGGETQYFGPGTRLLVL.

The gene calls are TRBV28 and TRBJ2-6; 8 bases line up with TRBD1. The CDR3 spans 16 residues. V gave up 8 bases and J gave up 0 bases; unmatched junction bases: 6. Germline CDR1 is MDHEN and CDR2 is SYDVKM. CDR3 protein: CASQGAPLSGANVLTF. In nucleotides, the CDR3 is TGTGCCAGCCAGGGGGCGCCTCTCTCTGGGGCCAACGTCCTGACTTTC.

The sample holds one count of this clone. V usage is TRBV19 and J usage is TRBJ2-4; TRBD2 is a possible D gene (6 bases). The CDR3 is 17 residues long. Trimming cost V 7 bases and J 0 bases, with 19 bases left between them. Germline V gene lookup returns CDR1 LNHDA and CDR2 SQIVND (reference sequence). CDR3: CASTNTPGVLAKNIQYF. In DNA, the CDR3 is TGTGCCAGTACTAATACACCGGGGGTGCTAGCCAAAAACATTCAGTACTTC. The whole variable domain, filled in from reference TRBV19 and TRBJ2-4, reads DGGITQSPKYLFRKEGQNVTLSCEQNLNHDAMYWYRQDPGQGLRLIYYSQIVNDFQKGDIAEGYSVSREKKESFPLTVTSAQKNPTAFYLCASTNTPGVLAKNIQYFGAGTRLSVL.

The rearrangement links TRBV6-5 to TRBJ1-1, with D perhaps matching TRBD1 (5 bases). Deletions cut 0 bases from V and 1 base from J, with 12 bases between. This CDR3 comprises 16 residues. From germline, CDR1 is MNHEY and CDR2 SVGAGI. The CDR3: CASSYSRGSQNTEAFF. The CDR3 DNA follows: TGTGCCAGCAGTTACTCTCGGGGGTCACAGAACACTGAAGCTTTCTTT.

The gene calls are TRBV19 and TRBJ2-3; perhaps TRBD1 as D (7 bases). V lost 6 bases to trimming and J lost 1 base, with 26 bases between them. The CDR3 contains 19 residues. Germline V gene lookup returns CDR1 LNHDA and CDR2 SQIVND (reference sequence). CDR3 in amino acids: CASRPRGVGESQRTDTQYF. In DNA form, the CDR3 reads TGTGCCAGTAGACCCAGGGGGGTGGGGGAGTCACAGCGCACAGATACGCAGTATTTT.

V usage is TRBV5-5 and J usage is TRBJ2-2; TRBD2 might be the D (6 bases). CDR3 size: 15 residues. V lost 1 base to trimming and J lost 3 bases, with 10 bases between them. Germline lookup yields CDR1 SGHKS and CDR2 YYEKEE (reference sequence). The CDR3: CASSLTPGDTGELFF. Here the CDR3 DNA reads TGTGCCAGCAGCTTGACTCCGGGAGACACCGGGGAGCTGTTTTTT.

The J gene is TRBJ2-2, the V gene TRBV9; D remains unclear. This CDR3 is built from 14 residues. The V end was cut by 0 bases, the J end by 6 bases, with 9 bases between. CDR1 is SGDLS, CDR2 YYNGEE, per germline. As DNA, the CDR3 is TGTGCCAGCAGCGTAGGCGGATTTTCCGGGGAGCTGTTTTTT. It encodes CASSVGGFSGELFF.

V gene TRBV7-2 combines with J gene TRBJ2-1; D may be TRBD2 (5 bases). The V gene's germline CDR1 is SGHTA and CDR2 FQGNSA. V was cut by 5 bases and J by 9 bases, with 14 bases left in between. There are 13 residues in the CDR3. CDR3 amino acids: CASSTSGIGEQFF. The CDR3 DNA sequence: TGTGCCAGCAGCACCTCGGGAATCGGTGAGCAGTTCTTC.

V usage is TRBV30 and J usage is TRBJ1-5, with TRBD1 as a possible D gene (5 bases). The CDR3 runs to 15 residues. The germline V and J ends were trimmed by 1 base and 5 bases, with 15 bases remaining between them. Germline V gene lookup returns CDR1 GTSNPN and CDR2 SVGIG (reference sequence). CDR3 nucleotide sequence: TGTGCCTGGAGTGCAGGGCTCGGGTACTATCAGCCCCAGCATTTT. Translating gives CAWSAGLGYYQPQHF.

The chain recombines TRBV19 with TRBJ2-1, with TRBD1 identical over 7 bases. Looked up from germline, CDR1 is LNHDA and CDR2 is SQIVND (reference sequence). The CDR3 is 13 residues long. Trimming cost V 7 bases and J 6 bases; bases outside gene matches: 6. This chain's CDR3 is CASTIGGFNEQFF. The CDR3 DNA sequence: TGTGCCAGTACCATAGGGGGCTTCAATGAGCAGTTCTTC.

The chain joins TRBV5-1 to TRBJ2-1, with TRBD2 matching 7 bases. The CDR3 runs to 14 residues. Per the germline V gene, CDR1 is SGHRS and CDR2 is YFSETQ. Trimming took 6 bases from V and 7 from J; bases not matched to a gene: 10. The CDR3 nucleotides read TGCGCCAGCAAGCGGGATACCTTCATAAATGAGCAGTTCTTC. It translates to CASKRDTFINEQFF. Full variable domain (rest looked up from reference TRBV5-1 and TRBJ2-1): KAGVTQTPRYLIKTRGQQVTLSCSPISGHRSVSWYQQTPGQGLQFLFEYFSETQRNKGNFPGRFSGRQFSNSRSEMNVSTLELGDSALYLCASKRDTFINEQFFGPGTRLTVL.

The genes are TRBV29-1 and TRBJ1-1, with D tentatively TRBD1 (5 bases). Germline lookup yields CDR1 SQVTM and CDR2 ANQGSEA. This CDR3 comprises 11 residues. Trimming took off 3 bases at V and 4 bases at J, with 6 bases between the two ends. CDR3 nucleotides: TGCAGCGTTGAGGGGGGCACTGAAGCTTTCTTT. It encodes CSVEGGTEAFF. Variable domain in full (rest from reference TRBV29-1 and TRBJ1-1): SAVISQKPSRDICQRGTSLTIQCQVDSQVTMMFWYRQQPGQSLTLIATANQGSEATYESGFVIDKFPISRPNLTFSTLTVSNMSPEDSSIYLCSVEGGTEAFFGQGTRLTVV.

V is TRBV28 and J is TRBJ2-3, with 8 bases identical to TRBD2. V lost 5 bases, J lost 2 bases, and 3 bases stayed unmatched. The CDR3 length is 14 residues. Per the germline V gene, CDR1 is MDHEN and CDR2 is SYDVKM. Here the CDR3 DNA reads TGTGCCAGCAGTATTAGCGGGATCACAGATACGCAGTATTTT. Its protein is CASSISGITDTQYF.

The rearrangement uses TRBV5-8 and TRBJ2-3, with 9 bases lining up with TRBD1. Germline CDR1 is SGHTS and CDR2 is YDEGEE. J was trimmed by 4 bases and V by 4 bases; bases with no gene match: 7. The CDR3 totals 15 residues. CDR3 sequence reads: CASSAGQGIPDTQYF. For the CDR3, the DNA is TGTGCCAGCAGCGCGGGACAGGGTATCCCAGATACGCAGTATTTT.

This clone was seen only a few times. This chain links TRBV5-4 with TRBJ2-5; D unresolved. The CDR3 is made up of 12 amino acids. V lost 7 bases and J lost 4, with 11 bases in between. Germline CDR1 reads SGHNT; CDR2 reads YYREEE (reference sequence). The CDR3 DNA is TGTGCCAGCGGGCCGCCTGCAGAGACCCAGTACTTC. Its protein is CASGPPAETQYF.

CDR3: CASSRRSGETYNEQFF. The CDR3 bases are TGTGCCAGCAGCCGCCGTAGCGGAGAGACCTACAATGAGCAGTTCTTC. The chain combines TRBV4-2 with TRBJ2-1; D possibly corresponds to TRBD2 (6 bases). Per germline, CDR1 LGHNA and CDR2 YNFKEQ. V shed 4 bases and J shed 2 bases, with 15 bases lying between them. There are 16 residues in the CDR3.

J is TRBJ1-1 and V is TRBV13; TRBD1 agrees at 7 bases. Germline CDR1 reads PRHDT; CDR2 reads FYEKMQ (reference sequence). V trimming: 5 bases; J trimming: 6 bases; junction bases outside the gene matches: 9. The CDR3 spans 14 residues. This CDR3 is CASSRQGRLAEAFF. CDR3 DNA: TGTGCCAGCAGCAGACAGGGTCGTCTCGCTGAAGCTTTCTTT.

The genes are TRBV5-1 and TRBJ2-1; 7 bases agree with TRBD1. The CDR3 consists of 15 residues. Per the germline V gene, CDR1 is SGHRS and CDR2 is YFSETQ. V lost 0 bases to trimming and J lost 6 bases; unmatched junction nucleotides: 6. In DNA, the CDR3 is TGCGCCAGCAGCTTGGCACAGGGGTCGGTCAATGAGCAGTTCTTC. Its protein product is CASSLAQGSVNEQFF.

The V gene is TRBV7-9, the J gene TRBJ1-1; possibly TRBD1 for D (5 bases). Germline V lookup: CDR1 SEHNR, CDR2 FQNEAQ (reference sequence). Trimming cost V 3 bases and J 0 bases, with 14 bases left between them. This CDR3 contains 16 residues. The CDR3 coding sequence is TGTGCCAGCAGCTTCCCCCCAGGGTTGATGAACACTGAAGCTTTCTTT. It encodes CASSFPPGLMNTEAFF.

The chain has TRBV6-1 and TRBJ1-1; D is possibly TRBD1 (5 bases). V shed 1 base and J shed 7 bases, with 7 bases lying between them. CDR3 length: 12 amino acids. CDR1 MNHNS and CDR2 SASEGT come from the germline V gene. The chain's CDR3 is CASSEGQIEAFF. DNA of the CDR3: TGTGCCAGCAGTGAAGGACAGATTGAAGCTTTCTTT.

This chain joins TRBV5-1 and TRBJ2-7, with 12 positions matching TRBD2. Germline CDR1 reads SGHRS; CDR2 reads YFSETQ. CDR3 length equals 14 residues. V trimming: 4 bases; J trimming: 6 bases; junction bases outside the gene matches: 5. Written as DNA, the CDR3 is TGCGCCAGCAGCCCCTGGACTAGCGGGACCGAGCAGTACTTC. Its protein product is CASSPWTSGTEQYF.

CDR3 loop: CASSPITGGAYNYGYTF. Here the CDR3 DNA reads TGTGCCAGCAGCCCCATAACCGGGGGGGCTTATAACTATGGCTACACCTTC. The chain employs TRBV28 and TRBJ1-2; tentative D call: TRBD1 (6 bases). The CDR3 is made up of 17 amino acids. Trimming pared 6 bases from V and 1 base from J, leaving 21 bases between. Germline CDR1 reads MDHEN; CDR2 reads SYDVKM.

This rearrangement joins TRBV11-2 to TRBJ2-2; TRBD2 aligns across 11 bases. Germline assignment: CDR1 SGHAT and CDR2 FQNNGV. The V segment lost 4 bases and the J segment 6 bases; nucleotides outside the gene matches: 7. This CDR3 region has 16 residues. The CDR3 spells CASSSSGTSGSGELFF. CDR3 coding DNA: TGTGCCAGCAGCTCCTCCGGGACTAGCGGCTCCGGGGAGCTGTTTTTT.